This entry concerns a single T cell receptor (beta chain). Its target is not known. In the authors' methods: CDR3 was compared across clinicopathological groups, and the resulting differences were used to build a distant-metastasis classifier for papillary thyroid cancer. With MiXCR, TCRdb reprocessed the PCR reads. Here the V and J calls rest on TCRdb's processing, not on the authors' analysis. The table includes around 22,000 clones, around a fifth detected once. This sample was taken from a study of metastatic and nonmetastatic thyroid tumors. Turning to the study itself: Comparison of repertoires was carried out across blood and tumor or nodule tissue from malignant and benign thyroid patients.

Germline-derived CDR1 and CDR2 are LNHDA and SQIVND (reference sequence). V lost 6 bases and J lost 7; bases outside the gene matches: 14. CDR3 length: 15 residues. Study-level results: It was reported that TCR beta diversity was significantly higher in malignant thyroid tumors than benign nodules, in blood and tumor.

Thyroid surgery was preceded by no treatment in any patient. The chain couples TRBV19 to TRBJ2-7, with 8 bases identical to TRBD2. The specimen was blood. This clonotype originated in a male donor with papillary thyroid cancer or a benign thyroid nodule (not recorded which). Some clones in this sample may be carry-over from other donors' samples. The CDR3 region has the DNA TGTGCCAGTAGCGCCATGCCCGAGTTAGCGGGGGAGCAGTACTTC. Translated, it gives CASSAMPELAGEQYF.